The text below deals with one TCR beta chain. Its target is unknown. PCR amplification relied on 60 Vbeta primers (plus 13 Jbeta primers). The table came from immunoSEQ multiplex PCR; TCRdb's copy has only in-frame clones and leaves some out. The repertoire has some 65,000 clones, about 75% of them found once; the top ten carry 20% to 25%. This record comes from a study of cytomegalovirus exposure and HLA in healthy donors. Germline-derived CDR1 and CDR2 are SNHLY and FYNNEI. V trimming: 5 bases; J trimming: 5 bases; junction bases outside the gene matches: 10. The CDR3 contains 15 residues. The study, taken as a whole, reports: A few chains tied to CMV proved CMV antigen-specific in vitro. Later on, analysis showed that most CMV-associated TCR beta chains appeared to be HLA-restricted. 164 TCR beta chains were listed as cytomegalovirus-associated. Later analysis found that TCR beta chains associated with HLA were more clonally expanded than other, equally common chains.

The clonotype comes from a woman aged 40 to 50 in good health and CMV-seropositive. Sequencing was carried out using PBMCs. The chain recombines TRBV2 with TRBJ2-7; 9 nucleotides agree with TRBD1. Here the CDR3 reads CASSRPGQGLHEQYF. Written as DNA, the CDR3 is TGTGCCAGCAGTCGACCGGGACAGGGCCTCCACGAGCAGTACTTC.